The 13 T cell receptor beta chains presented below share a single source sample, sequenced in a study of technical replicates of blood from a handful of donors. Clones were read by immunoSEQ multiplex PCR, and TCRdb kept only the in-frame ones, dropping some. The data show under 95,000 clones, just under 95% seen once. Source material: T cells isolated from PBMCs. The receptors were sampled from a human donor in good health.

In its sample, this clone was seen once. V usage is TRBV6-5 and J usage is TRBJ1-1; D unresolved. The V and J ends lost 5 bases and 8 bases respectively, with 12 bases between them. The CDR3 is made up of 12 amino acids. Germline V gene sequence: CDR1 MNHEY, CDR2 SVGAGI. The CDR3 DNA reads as TGTGCCAGCAGTGATTTCCTGAGGGAAGCTTTCTTT. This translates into CASSDFLREAFF.

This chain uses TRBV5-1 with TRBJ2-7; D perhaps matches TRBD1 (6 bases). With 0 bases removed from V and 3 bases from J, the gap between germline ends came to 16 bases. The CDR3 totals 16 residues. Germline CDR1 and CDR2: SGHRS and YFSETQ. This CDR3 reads CASSLGSPGVSYEQYF. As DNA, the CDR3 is TGCGCCAGCAGCTTGGGGTCCCCAGGGGTCAGCTACGAGCAGTACTTC.

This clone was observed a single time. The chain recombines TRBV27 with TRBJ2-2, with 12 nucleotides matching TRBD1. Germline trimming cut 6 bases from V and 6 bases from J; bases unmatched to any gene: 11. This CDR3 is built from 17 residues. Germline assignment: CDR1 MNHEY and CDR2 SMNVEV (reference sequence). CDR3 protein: CASRQIRGQGAAGELFF. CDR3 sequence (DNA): TGTGCCAGCAGGCAAATCCGGGGACAGGGGGCCGCCGGGGAGCTGTTTTTT.

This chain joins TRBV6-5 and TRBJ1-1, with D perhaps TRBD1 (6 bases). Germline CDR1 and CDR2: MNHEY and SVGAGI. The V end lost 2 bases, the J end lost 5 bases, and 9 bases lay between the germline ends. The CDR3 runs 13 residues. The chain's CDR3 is CASSYVGATEAFF. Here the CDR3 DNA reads TGTGCCAGCAGTTACGTGGGGGCAACTGAAGCTTTCTTT.

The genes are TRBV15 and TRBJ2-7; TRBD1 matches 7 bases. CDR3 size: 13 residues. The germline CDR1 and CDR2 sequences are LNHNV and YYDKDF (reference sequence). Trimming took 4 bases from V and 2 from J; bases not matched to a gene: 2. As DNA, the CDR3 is TGTGCCACCAGCAAGGGACAGACCTACGAGCAGTACTTC. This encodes CATSKGQTYEQYF.

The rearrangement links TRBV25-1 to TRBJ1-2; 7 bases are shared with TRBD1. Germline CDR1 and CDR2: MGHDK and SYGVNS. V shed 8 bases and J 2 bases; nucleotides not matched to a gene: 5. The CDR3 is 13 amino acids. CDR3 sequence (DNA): TGTGCCAGCCAAATGGGACAGAACTATGGCTACACCTTC. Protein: CASQMGQNYGYTF.

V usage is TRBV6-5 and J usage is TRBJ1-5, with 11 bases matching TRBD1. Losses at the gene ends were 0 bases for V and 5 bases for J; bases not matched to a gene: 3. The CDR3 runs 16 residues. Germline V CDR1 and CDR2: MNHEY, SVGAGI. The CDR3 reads CASSYSKDRGHQPQHF. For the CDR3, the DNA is TGTGCCAGCAGTTACTCGAAGGACAGGGGGCATCAGCCCCAGCATTTT.

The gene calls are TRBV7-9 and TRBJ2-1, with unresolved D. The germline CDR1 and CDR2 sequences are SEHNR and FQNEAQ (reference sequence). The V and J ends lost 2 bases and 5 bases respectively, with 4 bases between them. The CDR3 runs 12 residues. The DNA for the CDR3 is TGTGCCAGCAGCTTACTAAACAATGAGCAGTTCTTC. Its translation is CASSLLNNEQFF.

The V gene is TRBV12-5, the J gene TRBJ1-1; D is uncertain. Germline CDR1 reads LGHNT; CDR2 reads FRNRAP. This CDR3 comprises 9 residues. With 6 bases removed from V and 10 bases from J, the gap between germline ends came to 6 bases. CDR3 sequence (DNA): TGTGCTAGTGGCCCCCGAGCTTTCTTT. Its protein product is CASGPRAFF.

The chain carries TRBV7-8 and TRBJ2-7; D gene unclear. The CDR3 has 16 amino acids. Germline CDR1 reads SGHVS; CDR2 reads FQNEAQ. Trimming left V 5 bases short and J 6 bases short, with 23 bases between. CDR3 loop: CASSETRGLHYLEQYF. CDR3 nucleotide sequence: TGTGCCAGCAGCGAGACGCGAGGCCTTCATTACCTCGAGCAGTACTTC. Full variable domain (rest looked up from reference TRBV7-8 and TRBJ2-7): GAGVSQSPRYKVAKRGQDVALRCDPISGHVSLFWYQQALGQGPEFLTYFQNEAQLDKSGLPSDRFFAERPEGSVSTLKIQRTQQEDSAVYLCASSETRGLHYLEQYFGPGTRLTVT.

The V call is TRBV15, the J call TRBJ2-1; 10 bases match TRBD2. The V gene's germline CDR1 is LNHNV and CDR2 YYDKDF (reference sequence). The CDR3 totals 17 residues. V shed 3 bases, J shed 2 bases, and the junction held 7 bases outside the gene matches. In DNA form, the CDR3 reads TGTGCCACCAGCAGCGCTAAAGGACTAGCGGCCTACAATGAGCAGTTCTTC. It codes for CATSSAKGLAAYNEQFF.

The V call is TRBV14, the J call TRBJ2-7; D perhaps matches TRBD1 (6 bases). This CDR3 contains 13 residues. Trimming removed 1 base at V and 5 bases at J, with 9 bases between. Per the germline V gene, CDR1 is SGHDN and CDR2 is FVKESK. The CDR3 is CASSQVQGNEQYF. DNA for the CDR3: TGTGCCAGCAGCCAAGTACAGGGTAACGAGCAGTACTTC.

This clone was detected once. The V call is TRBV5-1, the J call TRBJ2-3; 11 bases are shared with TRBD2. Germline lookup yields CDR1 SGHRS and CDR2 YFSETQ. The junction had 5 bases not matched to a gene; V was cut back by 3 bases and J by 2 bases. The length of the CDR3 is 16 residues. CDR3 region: CASSWGLAELTDTQYF. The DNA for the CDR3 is TGCGCCAGCAGCTGGGGACTAGCGGAGCTCACAGATACGCAGTATTTT.